This entry lists 15 T cell receptor beta chains sequenced from one sample in a study of T cells in Graves' hyperthyroidism and ophthalmopathy. Amplification targeted TCR beta CDR3 regions from RNA transcripts. TCR CDR3 regions were first amplified by RT-PCR with HTBI primers. TCRdb re-called the multiplex PCR reads with MiXCR, one entry per CDR3 protein. The repertoire holds about 460,000 distinct CDR3 sequences, with 22% as singletons. The sequenced sample consisted of blood. The receptors stem from a woman between 65 and 79 years old with Graves' ophthalmopathy.

A few counts support this clonotype. This sequence joins TRBV30 and TRBJ1-2; maybe TRBD1 (6 bases). Germline CDR1 and CDR2: GTSNPN and SVGIG (reference sequence). This CDR3 contains 11 residues. Trimming took off 4 bases at V and 12 bases at J, with 15 bases between the two ends. This CDR3 is CAWKFLEGDTF. CDR3 in DNA: TGTGCCTGGAAGTTTCTGGAGGGGGACACCTTC.

This chain connects TRBV12-3 or TRBV12-4 to TRBJ1-4; maybe TRBD1 (5 bases). Trimming removed 0 bases at V and 5 bases at J, with 10 bases between. The CDR3 contains 15 residues. CDR3 loop: CASSLAGTKNEKLFF. CDR3 sequence (DNA): TGTGCCAGCAGTTTAGCTGGGACTAAGAATGAAAAACTGTTTTTT.

The chain combines TRBV7-9 with TRBJ1-3; no clear D. The CDR3 runs 10 residues. From germline, CDR1 is SEHNR and CDR2 FQNEAQ (reference sequence). V gave up 1 base and J gave up 11 bases, with 3 bases separating them. CDR3 loop: CASSLEAIYF. The CDR3, as DNA: TGTGCCAGCAGCTTAGAGGCCATATATTTT.

This clonotype was found many times. The V call is TRBV28, the J call TRBJ1-1; no clear D gene. The CDR3 is 17 amino acids. Trimming cost V 5 bases and J 6 bases, with 25 bases left between them. In germline, CDR1 is MDHEN, CDR2 SYDVKM. The CDR3 reads CASSPGSGRGFFAEAFF. CDR3 sequence (DNA): TGTGCCAGCAGTCCCGGTTCGGGTCGAGGGTTTTTTGCTGAAGCTTTCTTT.

Ten or more counts support this clonotype. V gene TRBV6-2 or TRBV6-3 combines with J gene TRBJ1-1; no clear D. Germline V gene sequence: CDR1 MNHEY, CDR2 SVGEGT. The V gene lost 5 bases and the J gene lost 2 bases, with 9 bases spanning the gap. The CDR3 is made up of 13 amino acids. The CDR3 reads CASSANTNTEAFF. CDR3 in DNA: TGTGCCAGCAGTGCCAATACTAACACTGAAGCTTTCTTT.

The V call is TRBV24-1, the J call TRBJ2-1, with D tentatively TRBD2 (5 bases). V lost 4 bases, J lost 12 bases, and 15 bases lay in between. Germline-derived CDR1 and CDR2 are KGHDR and SFDVKD. The CDR3 spans 13 residues. The DNA of the CDR3 is TGTGCCACCAGTGAGAGCGGAACCGGAGGGCAGTTCTTC. Residues: CATSESGTGGQFF.

This clonotype occurred a few times. The CDR3 DNA reads TGTGCCAGCAGCCCCGGCGGCGGGGAGCTGTTTTTT. Its translation: CASSPGGGELFF. This chain uses TRBV7-3 with TRBJ2-2; D unresolved. Trimming removed 5 bases at V and 7 bases at J, with 8 bases between. This CDR3 has 12 amino acids. Per the germline V gene, CDR1 is SGHTA and CDR2 is FQGTGA.

This chain links TRBV9 with TRBJ2-3; D is possibly TRBD1 (5 bases). CDR1 is SGDLS and CDR2 is YYNGEE in the germline V gene. The CDR3 sequence is 15 residues long. V lost 4 bases to trimming and J lost 1 base, with 13 bases between them. In DNA form, the CDR3 reads TGTGCCAGCAGCCCGGAAGGGGATCGCACAGATACGCAGTATTTT. It is translated as CASSPEGDRTDTQYF.

This clonotype occurred many times. The chain uses TRBV7-9 and TRBJ1-5; no definite D call. This CDR3 comprises 12 residues. V was pared by 0 bases and J by 4 bases, with 1 base between. Germline CDR1 and CDR2: SEHNR and FQNEAQ (reference sequence). CDR3 region: CASSLANQPQHF. The CDR3 bases are TGTGCCAGCAGCTTAGCGAATCAGCCCCAGCATTTT.

With regard to this clonotype: The junction departs from the called germline gene at one end, perhaps through a read error. This chain uses TRBV15 with TRBJ2-7; the D is unclear. CDR1 is LNHNV and CDR2 is YYDKDF in the germline V gene (reference sequence). CDR3 size: 15 residues. The CDR3 protein is CATSRGGGLTYEQHF. CDR3 DNA: TGTGCCACCAGCAGAGGAGGTGGGCTCACCTACGAGCAGCACTTC.

The V call is TRBV4-1, the J call TRBJ2-5, with D possibly being TRBD2 (6 bases). The CDR3 covers 13 residues. V was shortened by 1 base and J by 5 bases, with 8 bases between the two germline ends. Germline CDR1 MGHRA, CDR2 YSYEKL. CDR3 protein: CASSQVAVETQYF. The CDR3 DNA reads TGCGCCAGCAGCCAAGTAGCGGTCGAGACCCAGTACTTC.

The chain uses TRBV6-2 or TRBV6-3 and TRBJ2-7; D is possibly TRBD1 or TRBD2 (5 bases each). V lost 4 bases to trimming and J lost 5 bases, with 24 bases between them. The germline CDR1 and CDR2 sequences are MNHEY and SVGEGT. The CDR3 length is 17 residues. As DNA, the CDR3 is TGTGCCAGCAGTTTCCTGAAGCGAGGCCGAAGGGGAGACGAGCAGTACTTC. It translates to CASSFLKRGRRGDEQYF.

This clonotype was observed a single time. Being one base from a much bigger clone, this may be a read error. The CDR3 ends on some other residue instead of the conserved phenylalanine or tryptophan, so this is likely a read error. The chain employs TRBV28 and TRBJ2-2; D not resolved. This CDR3 spans 14 amino acids. Germline-derived CDR1 and CDR2 are MDHEN and SYDVKM. V lost 1 base and J 8 bases, leaving 11 bases between the germline ends. This CDR3 reads CASSLYLKPGELFL. CDR3 coding DNA: TGTGCCAGCAGTTTATATCTAAAACCAGGGGAGCTGTTTCTT.

This clonotype has more than one count but fewer than ten. The junction and the germline gene differ at one end; a read error may be behind it. The DNA of the CDR3 is TGTGCCAGCAGCGTAGAGCCAACAACTAATGAAAAACTGTTTTTT. As protein: CASSVEPTTNEKLFF. This chain connects TRBV11-2 to TRBJ1-4; D is unresolved. This CDR3 comprises 15 residues. Germline CDR1 SGHAT, CDR2 FQNNGV.

The table lists this clonotype with a few counts. The chain links TRBV29-1 to TRBJ1-2, with TRBD1 matching 9 bases. This CDR3 is built from 11 residues. The germline gives CDR1 SQVTM, CDR2 ANQGSEA. V lost 7 bases to trimming and J lost 4 bases; unmatched junction nucleotides: 1. The CDR3 DNA sequence: TGCAGCGCACAGGGGGCCTATGGCTACACCTTC. This sequence encodes CSAQGAYGYTF. The full variable domain, completed using reference TRBV29-1 and TRBJ1-2, is SAVISQKPSRDICQRGTSLTIQCQVDSQVTMMFWYRQQPGQSLTLIATANQGSEATYESGFVIDKFPISRPNLTFSTLTVSNMSPEDSSIYLCSAQGAYGYTFGSGTRLTVV.